Many counts were recorded for the clone carrying this T cell receptor beta chain. These data belong to a study of regulatory T cells in long-lasting Graves disease. The CDR3 sequence is 12 residues long. V lost 5 bases and J lost 5; bases outside the gene matches: 5. The germline gives CDR1 DFQATT, CDR2 SNEGSKA (reference sequence). The TCR beta library used iRepertoire HTBI primers with Arm-PCR amplification of CDR3. TCRdb recomputed calls from the multiplex PCR reads with MiXCR, one row per CDR3 protein. The repertoire consists of 400,000 to 600,000 distinct CDR3 sequences, with roughly 21% occurring once and the leading ten covering roughly 7.7%. Regarding time point: persistent/refractory GD, antithyroid drugs over 5 years with positive TRAb. PBMCs were the source of the RNA used for TCR sequencing.

The starting material was peripheral blood mononuclear cells (PBMCs), obtained when the disease was refractory, from a patient treated with antithyroid drugs. This chain uses TRBV20-1 with TRBJ2-5, with TRBD1 matching over 7 bases. The clonotype comes from a female donor with Graves disease. The CDR3 reads CSAPDRAETQYF. The DNA for the CDR3 is TGCAGTGCTCCCGACAGGGCCGAGACCCAGTACTTC.